One and the same sample provided the 18 T cell receptor beta chains below, sequenced in a study of cytomegalovirus exposure and HLA in healthy donors. Using immunoSEQ multiplex PCR, the repertoire was profiled, and TCRdb retains in-frame clones only, with some absent. The table records over 250,000 clones, around 87% of them present only once. The sequenced sample consisted of PBMCs. Source of these receptors: a woman under 40 in good health and CMV-seropositive.

This rearrangement joins TRBV28 to TRBJ2-1, with D perhaps given as TRBD1 or TRBD2 (5 bases each). CDR1 is MDHEN and CDR2 is SYDVKM in the germline V gene. Trimming pared 6 bases from V and 4 bases from J, leaving 16 bases between. This CDR3 is 15 amino acids long. CDR3 sequence: CASSALRGAYNEQFF. The CDR3 DNA sequence: TGTGCCAGCAGCGCATTACGGGGCGCTTACAATGAGCAGTTCTTC.

This chain uses TRBV5-6 with TRBJ2-7, with D maybe TRBD1 (5 bases). Looked up from germline, CDR1 is SGHDT and CDR2 is YYEEEE. V was cut by 2 bases and J by 5 bases, with 14 bases left in between. The CDR3 sequence is 14 residues long. The chain's CDR3 is CASSFPAGSNEQYF. CDR3 nucleotide sequence: TGTGCCAGCAGCTTTCCGGCAGGGTCCAACGAGCAGTACTTC. The variable domain in full, completed from reference TRBV5-6 and TRBJ2-7, reads DAGVTQSPTHLIKTRGQQVTLRCSPKSGHDTVSWYQQALGQGPQFIFQYYEEEERQRGNFPDRFSGHQFPNYSSELNVNALLLGDSALYLCASSFPAGSNEQYFGPGTRLTVT.

The J gene is TRBJ2-1, the V gene TRBV5-6; no clear D. V lost 1 base and J 6 bases, leaving 8 bases between the germline ends. This CDR3 region has 13 residues. The germline V gene has CDR1 SGHDT and CDR2 YYEEEE. The CDR3 loop is CASSLLAGNEQFF. DNA of the CDR3: TGTGCCAGCAGCTTGTTAGCCGGCAATGAGCAGTTCTTC.

CDR3 coding DNA: TGTGCCAGCAGGGGAGACAGGGGATACGAGCAGTACTTC. Protein product: CASRGDRGYEQYF. The chain couples TRBV5-5 to TRBJ2-7, with 8 bases aligning to TRBD1. The CDR3 extends over 13 amino acids. Trimming cost V 5 bases and J 4 bases; bases outside gene matches: 5. Germline V gene lookup returns CDR1 SGHKS and CDR2 YYEKEE (reference sequence).

The chain couples TRBV7-7 to TRBJ2-5; no definite D call. The CDR3 is made up of 13 amino acids. Germline assignment: CDR1 SSHAT and CDR2 FNYEAQ (reference sequence). V lost 5 bases, J lost 1 base, and 8 bases lay in between. CDR3 sequence (DNA): TGTGCCAGCAGCCGGACGGGCCAAGAGACCCAGTACTTC. It codes for CASSRTGQETQYF.

The genes are TRBV25-1 and TRBJ2-5; 8 bases are a match to TRBD1. The V gene's germline CDR1 is MGHDK and CDR2 SYGVNS. The CDR3 sequence is 16 residues long. V shed 2 bases and J 1 base; nucleotides not matched to a gene: 6. The CDR3 DNA is TGTGCCAGCAGTGAAAAGGACAGGGTGGGCCAAGAGACCCAGTACTTC. It is translated as CASSEKDRVGQETQYF.

The J gene is TRBJ2-7, the V gene TRBV15, with 13 bases that match TRBD2. The junction had 7 bases not matched to a gene; V was cut back by 4 bases and J by 1 base. CDR1 LNHNV and CDR2 YYDKDF come from the germline V gene (reference sequence). The CDR3 runs to 17 residues. CDR3 sequence (DNA): TGTGCCACCAGCACACCGACTAGCGGGAGGCCATCCTACGAGCAGTACTTC. As protein: CATSTPTSGRPSYEQYF.

The genes are TRBV5-1 and TRBJ2-3; 13 nucleotides agree with TRBD2. This CDR3 comprises 18 residues. In germline, CDR1 is SGHRS, CDR2 YFSETQ. V lost 0 bases, J lost 1 base, and 5 bases stayed unmatched. CDR3 DNA sequence: TGCGCCAGCAGCTTGGAGGGGACTAGCGGGAAGGGCACAGATACGCAGTATTTT. Translated, it gives CASSLEGTSGKGTDTQYF.

CDR3 coding DNA: TGTGCCATCACCGACGGGACAGGGGGAAACGAGCAGTACTTC. It is translated as CAITDGTGGNEQYF. The rearrangement joins TRBV10-3 to TRBJ2-7, with 11 bases identical to TRBD1. V was clipped by 7 bases and J by 5 bases; unmatched bases: 7. The germline V gene has CDR1 ENHRY and CDR2 SYGVKD. The CDR3 loop spans 14 amino acids.

The genes are TRBV7-7 and TRBJ2-1; tentatively, D is TRBD1 (6 bases). Germline V gene sequence: CDR1 SSHAT, CDR2 FNYEAQ (reference sequence). V was pared by 5 bases and J by 13 bases, with 21 bases between. This CDR3 has 14 residues. CDR3 in DNA: TGTGCCAGCAGCCCTACAGGGCCGTCCTGGGATCAGTTCTTC. Amino acids: CASSPTGPSWDQFF.

V usage is TRBV4-1 and J usage is TRBJ1-2; no definite D call. The CDR3 is made up of 15 amino acids. The germline V and J ends were trimmed by 1 base and 7 bases, with 16 bases remaining between them. Germline V CDR1 and CDR2: MGHRA, YSYEKL. CDR3: CASSQVRYSDFGYTF. The CDR3 nucleotides read TGCGCCAGCAGCCAAGTAAGGTATTCTGATTTTGGCTACACCTTC.

This clone was observed a handful of times. V and J are TRBV2 and TRBJ1-2, with 7 bases identical to TRBD1. CDR1 and CDR2 (germline): SNHLY, FYNNEI. Trimming at V came to 6 bases and at J to 5 bases, leaving 9 bases not matched to a gene. The CDR3 length is 14 residues. CDR3: CASSRRTGEYGYTF. CDR3 in DNA: TGTGCCAGCAGCCGCAGAACAGGGGAGTATGGCTACACCTTC.

The V and J genes are TRBV5-4 and TRBJ1-2; 8 nucleotides line up with TRBD1. The V segment lost 4 bases and the J segment 2 bases; nucleotides outside the gene matches: 7. Germline CDR1 reads SGHNT; CDR2 reads YYREEE (reference sequence). This CDR3 has 15 residues. The chain's CDR3 is CASSRLRTGNYGYTF. The CDR3 bases are TGTGCCAGCAGCCGCCTCCGGACAGGGAACTATGGCTACACCTTC.

This chain uses TRBV5-1 with TRBJ2-7; 10 bases map to TRBD1. Germline values: CDR1 SGHRS, CDR2 YFSETQ. Trimming took 4 bases from V and 6 from J; bases not matched to a gene: 10. The CDR3 runs 15 residues. Written as DNA, the CDR3 is TGCGCCAGCAGCCCCCGACAGGGGGCGTCCCCCGAGCAGTACTTC. Encoded protein: CASSPRQGASPEQYF.

This chain connects TRBV9 to TRBJ1-2; 7 nucleotides line up with TRBD1. The V segment lost 3 bases and the J segment 2 bases; nucleotides outside the gene matches: 13. The CDR3 contains 17 residues. Germline lookup yields CDR1 SGDLS and CDR2 YYNGEE. The chain's CDR3 is CASSGSLDRTDNYGYTF. The CDR3 coding sequence is TGTGCCAGCAGCGGGTCCCTGGACAGGACGGACAACTATGGCTACACCTTC. Drawing the rest from reference TRBV9 and TRBJ1-2, the complete variable domain is DSGVTQTPKHLITATGQRVTLRCSPRSGDLSVYWYQQSLDQGLQFLIQYYNGEERAKGNILERFSAQQFPDLHSELNLSSLELGDSALYFCASSGSLDRTDNYGYTFGSGTRLTVV.

This clone was counted a single time. The rearrangement uses TRBV30 and TRBJ2-1, with D possibly being TRBD1 (5 bases). The CDR3 extends over 12 amino acids. V was trimmed by 7 bases and J by 3 bases, leaving 10 bases between them. Per the germline V gene, CDR1 is GTSNPN and CDR2 is SVGIG (reference sequence). The CDR3 region has the DNA TGTGCCTTCGACAGTAACTACAATGAGCAGTTCTTC. This sequence encodes CAFDSNYNEQFF.

The chain recombines TRBV29-1 with TRBJ2-7; D ambiguous. The CDR3 has 13 amino acids. Germline V gene sequence: CDR1 SQVTM, CDR2 ANQGSEA. V dropped 8 bases and J dropped 0 bases, with 14 bases sitting between them. The CDR3 nucleotides read TGCAGCCCCCCCGGCGGAAACTCCTACGAGCAGTACTTC. Protein: CSPPGGNSYEQYF.

The J gene is TRBJ1-2, the V gene TRBV7-2; D not certain. CDR1 and CDR2 from the germline V gene are SGHTA and FQGNSA. The CDR3 has 15 amino acids. Trimming took off 2 bases at V and 2 bases at J, with 12 bases between the two ends. CDR3 loop: CASSLQPRTNYGYTF. CDR3 coding DNA: TGTGCCAGCAGCTTACAACCCCGGACCAACTATGGCTACACCTTC.